The 29 T cell receptor beta chains below come from one sample, sequenced in a study of blood T cells in healthy people across ages. A J-beta primer mix and a sample-barcoded 5' primer were used in a second PCR of about 7 to 12 cycles. MiXCR, run by TCRdb on the 5' RACE reads, gives a single entry per CDR3 protein. Among around 870,000 distinct CDR3 sequences listed, 25% to 30% were seen once. The specimen was blood. These receptors originate from a woman aged 80 or older in good health.

With regard to this clonotype: Possible read error: a much larger clone is one base away. The chain is built from TRBV3-1 and TRBJ2-7; weak D call: TRBD1 (5 bases). Trimming took 1 base from V and 10 from J, leaving 14 bases between them. Germline V CDR1 and CDR2: LGHDT, YNNKEL (reference sequence). This CDR3 has 13 amino acids. The DNA for the CDR3 is TGTGCCAGCAGCCAAGTCGCGGCTGGGGCCCAGTACTTC. It encodes CASSQVAAGAQYF.

As regards this clonotype: A clone one base away is much larger, so this may be a read error. The V call is TRBV6-5, the J call TRBJ2-1; 11 bases are shared with TRBD2. CDR3 length: 16 residues. Germline loops: CDR1 MNHEY, CDR2 SVGAGI. CDR3: CAGSPASGGPYNEQFF. The CDR3 DNA sequence: TGTGCCGGCAGCCCCGCTAGCGGGGGGCCATACAATGAGCAGTTCTTC.

This chain connects TRBV12-3 or TRBV12-4 to TRBJ1-3, with D hard to call. V gave up 7 bases and J gave up 0 bases, with 16 bases separating them. The length of the CDR3 is 16 residues. CDR3 nucleotides: TGTGCCAGCACGTCCGGCGGGCGAAGCTCTGGAAACACCATATATTTT. Residues: CASTSGGRSSGNTIYF.

Notes on this clonotype: At one of its ends the junction is not consistent with the germline gene, which may arise from a read error. The gene calls are TRBV3-1 and TRBJ2-7; D uncertain. CDR3 length equals 13 residues. CDR1 and CDR2 from the germline V gene are LGHDT and YNNKEL (reference sequence). Here the CDR3 reads CACSLRFGDEQYF. DNA for the CDR3: TGTGCCTGCAGCCTTCGATTCGGCGACGAGCAGTACTTC.

In this sample, this clonotype turned up a few times. The V and J genes are TRBV5-5 and TRBJ1-6, with no clear D. The CDR3 is 13 residues long. The ends were cut back, 0 bases at V and 9 bases at J, with 7 bases in the middle. Per the germline V gene, CDR1 is SGHKS and CDR2 is YYEKEE (reference sequence). In DNA form, the CDR3 reads TGTGCCAGCAGCTTGGAAGAGGGTTCACCCCTCCACTTT. Its protein product is CASSLEEGSPLHF.

The rearrangement links TRBV10-1 to TRBJ1-5; D gene ambiguous. The CDR3 is 14 residues long. Deletions cut 2 bases from V and 4 bases from J, with 9 bases between. The germline gives CDR1 WNHNN, CDR2 SYGVQD (reference sequence). Here the CDR3 reads CASSEGRLNQPQHF. The CDR3 DNA follows: TGCGCCAGCAGTGAGGGTCGTCTAAATCAGCCCCAGCATTTT.

The genes are TRBV7-2 and TRBJ1-3, with D uncertain. V lost 5 bases and J 4 bases, leaving 18 bases between the germline ends. The CDR3 extends over 16 amino acids. Germline CDR1 and CDR2: SGHTA and FQGNSA. The CDR3 nucleotides read TGTGCCAGCAGCCATGTCGGCGGGAGGATAGGAAACACCATATATTTT. Its protein is CASSHVGGRIGNTIYF.

The table lists this clonotype with many counts. V and J are TRBV10-3 and TRBJ2-1; weak D call: TRBD2 (6 bases). Looked up from germline, CDR1 is ENHRY and CDR2 is SYGVKD. Trimming pared 2 bases from V and 4 bases from J, leaving 6 bases between. This CDR3 comprises 13 residues. CDR3 bases: TGTGCCATCAGTGAGGGGACTTACAATGAGCAGTTCTTC. Encoded protein: CAISEGTYNEQFF.

V usage is TRBV27 and J usage is TRBJ2-1; D is perhaps TRBD1 or TRBD2 (5 bases each). The V gene lost 10 bases and the J gene lost 4 bases, with 17 bases spanning the gap. The CDR3 runs 14 residues. Germline V CDR1 and CDR2: MNHEY, SMNVEV (reference sequence). The CDR3 is CATSDLGRYNEQFF. The CDR3 DNA follows: TGTGCCACCTCGGACTTGGGGCGTTACAATGAGCAGTTCTTC.

Comments on this clonotype: A read error may explain this, as a much larger clone is one base away. The V gene is TRBV6-4, the J gene TRBJ2-3; 9 nucleotides match TRBD1. Germline CDR1 is MRHNA and CDR2 is SNTAGT. The trim removed 4 bases at V and 3 bases at J, leaving 2 bases unmatched. This CDR3 has 14 amino acids. The CDR3 DNA sequence: TGTGCCAGCAGTGGGACAGGGGAAACAGATACGCAGTATTTT. Protein sequence: CASSGTGETDTQYF.

V and J are TRBV15 and TRBJ1-5; 7 bases align to TRBD1. Germline V CDR1 and CDR2: LNHNV, YYDKDF (reference sequence). The ends lost 1 base at V and 5 bases at J; junction bases unmatched: 2. The CDR3 spans 14 residues. CDR3 sequence: CATSRGQGDQPQHF. CDR3 DNA sequence: TGTGCCACCAGCAGAGGACAGGGCGATCAGCCCCAGCATTTT.

The V gene is TRBV29-1, the J gene TRBJ2-5, with no clear D. The CDR3 runs to 12 residues. Germline CDR1 reads SQVTM; CDR2 reads ANQGSEA. Trimming pared 7 bases from V and 3 bases from J, leaving 12 bases between. The DNA for the CDR3 is TGCAGCGCCCGGATTTCCGAAGAGACCCAGTACTTC. Encoded protein: CSARISEETQYF.

This chain uses TRBV7-2 with TRBJ2-6; D is unresolved. This CDR3 spans 12 amino acids. Trimming shortened V by 3 bases and J by 11 bases, and 8 bases separated the two germline ends. Germline V gene lookup returns CDR1 SGHTA and CDR2 FQGNSA. The chain's CDR3 is CASSLTAHVLTF. In DNA form, the CDR3 reads TGTGCCAGCAGCTTGACTGCTCACGTCCTGACTTTC.

This clonotype is hyperexpanded (1% or more) within its sample. The chain joins TRBV11-2 to TRBJ2-5; 9 nucleotides match TRBD1. V was clipped by 1 base and J by 6 bases; unmatched bases: 3. The CDR3 has 14 residues. From germline, CDR1 is SGHAT and CDR2 FQNNGV. CDR3 residues: CASSLVDRGKTQYF. CDR3 bases: TGTGCCAGCAGCTTAGTTGACAGGGGGAAGACCCAGTACTTC.

The chain links TRBV7-2 to TRBJ1-3; 7 bases agree with TRBD1. This CDR3 is built from 15 residues. After removal of 5 bases from V and 11 bases from J, the junction contained 15 bases not matched to a gene. CDR1 is SGHTA, CDR2 FQGNSA, per germline. CDR3 in amino acids: CASSQGGAGVLAIYF. The CDR3 nucleotides read TGTGCCAGCAGCCAGGGGGGGGCAGGCGTCTTGGCCATATATTTT.

This clonotype was detected only a few times. The chain has TRBV7-2 and TRBJ2-5; TRBD2 agrees at 13 bases. This CDR3 comprises 17 residues. V was clipped by 5 bases and J by 6 bases; unmatched bases: 12. The germline V gene has CDR1 SGHTA and CDR2 FQGNSA. DNA for the CDR3: TGTGCCAGCAGCCCCGGGACTAGCGGGGCGGTTACTAAGACCCAGTACTTC. It codes for CASSPGTSGAVTKTQYF.

Regarding this clonotype: Possible read error: a much larger clone is one base away. The gene calls are TRBV4-1 and TRBJ1-2; TRBD1 agrees at 9 bases. The V gene's germline CDR1 is MGHRA and CDR2 YSYEKL. This CDR3 has 15 amino acids. CDR3 residues: CASSQEGTGRVGHTF. The CDR3 DNA sequence: TGCGCCAGCAGCCAAGAGGGGACAGGGCGTGTTGGCCACACCTTC.

The chain joins TRBV20-1 to TRBJ1-2; D gene ambiguous. The CDR3 is 13 residues long. Germline V gene data show CDR1 as DFQATT and CDR2 as SNEGSKA (reference sequence). Trimming took 6 bases from V and 8 from J, leaving 19 bases between them. CDR3 in DNA: TGCAGTGCCCCCCTCGGAATGAGTAAAGGCTACACCTTC. It codes for CSAPLGMSKGYTF.

On this clonotype: Just one base apart from a much larger clone, this may be a read error. The chain has TRBV14 and TRBJ1-2; no clear D. V dropped 1 base and J dropped 4 bases, with 10 bases sitting between them. The CDR3 extends over 14 amino acids. Germline CDR1 SGHDN, CDR2 FVKESK. In nucleotides, the CDR3 is TGTGCCAGCAGCCAAGTTGCAGGAAGCTATGGCTACACCTTC. This encodes CASSQVAGSYGYTF.

At least ten counts were recorded for this clonotype. The chain employs TRBV11-2 and TRBJ2-7; 7 nucleotides line up with TRBD1. The germline gives CDR1 SGHAT, CDR2 FQNNGV. After removal of 2 bases from V and 2 bases from J, the junction contained 12 bases not matched to a gene. The length of the CDR3 is 17 residues. The CDR3, as DNA: TGTGCCAGCAGCTTAATCAATTCAGACAGGGCCGCCTACGAGCAGTACTTC. Amino acids: CASSLINSDRAAYEQYF.

This clonotype came up many times. The chain combines TRBV4-2 with TRBJ1-6, with D unclear. The CDR3 totals 15 residues. Trimming took 1 base from V and 7 from J, leaving 11 bases between them. Germline V gives CDR1 LGHNA, CDR2 YNFKEQ. The CDR3 loop reads CASSQGGQTNSPLHF. The CDR3 coding sequence is TGTGCCAGCAGCCAAGGGGGTCAGACAAATTCACCCCTCCACTTT.

Regarding this clonotype: Compared with germline, one end of the junction differs, possibly owing to a read error. The genes are TRBV5-5 and TRBJ1-2, with a weak D call TRBD1 (5 bases). The CDR3 has 12 amino acids. The V gene's germline CDR1 is SGHKS and CDR2 YYEKEE (reference sequence). The CDR3: CTSSFRWGNYTF. CDR3 DNA: TGTACCAGCAGCTTCCGCTGGGGGAACTACACCTTC.

This clonotype occurred many times. The V call is TRBV20-1, the J call TRBJ1-5; TRBD1 agrees at 8 bases. The V gene end was trimmed by 6 bases and the J gene end by 4 bases; junction bases not matched to a gene: 11. Germline V lookup: CDR1 DFQATT, CDR2 SNEGSKA (reference sequence). The CDR3 sequence is 15 residues long. Here the CDR3 reads CSAPGQGGQNQPQHF. The CDR3, as DNA: TGCAGTGCACCAGGACAGGGCGGACAAAATCAGCCCCAGCATTTT.

The chain uses TRBV20-1 and TRBJ2-5; 7 nucleotides match TRBD2. Germline V CDR1 and CDR2: DFQATT, SNEGSKA (reference sequence). The CDR3 length is 14 residues. The J segment lost 1 base and the V segment lost 1 base, leaving 3 bases of the junction unmatched. This CDR3 reads CSARGLAVQETQYF. The CDR3 DNA reads TGCAGTGCTAGAGGCCTAGCGGTCCAAGAGACCCAGTACTTC.

There are many counts of this clonotype. V gene TRBV4-3 combines with J gene TRBJ1-6; the D is unclear. Germline CDR1 LGHNA, CDR2 YSLEER. Trimming pared 1 base from V and 10 bases from J, leaving 11 bases between. The CDR3 consists of 14 residues. CDR3 in amino acids: CASSQGWKISPLHF. DNA of the CDR3: TGCGCCAGCAGCCAAGGTTGGAAAATATCACCCCTCCACTTT.

V and J are TRBV9 and TRBJ2-5; D is unclear. The V end was cut by 2 bases, the J end by 2 bases, with 13 bases between. This CDR3 is built from 15 residues. CDR1 and CDR2 (germline): SGDLS, YYNGEE. CDR3 coding DNA: TGTGCCAGCAGCGTTTTTGGGTGGGCACAAGAGACCCAGTACTTC. It encodes CASSVFGWAQETQYF.

This clonotype was found many times. In nucleotides, the CDR3 is TGTGCCAGCAGGGGAGCGCGGGGGGGGAATTCACCCCTCCACTTT. Its translation is CASRGARGGNSPLHF. The chain is built from TRBV12-3 or TRBV12-4 and TRBJ1-6, with D perhaps matching TRBD1 (5 bases). V was cut by 6 bases and J by 7 bases, with 16 bases left in between. The CDR3 has 15 amino acids.

This chain joins TRBV6-2 or TRBV6-3 and TRBJ2-2; the match to TRBD1 covers 8 bases. Germline V gives CDR1 MNHEY, CDR2 SVGEGT. CDR3 size: 16 residues. V dropped 9 bases and J dropped 7; count of bases not matched to a gene: 16. CDR3 region: CASDRTGRRFGGELFF. The CDR3 DNA is TGTGCCAGTGATCGGACAGGGCGACGTTTTGGCGGGGAGCTGTTTTTT.

V and J are TRBV21-1 and TRBJ1-5; TRBD1 is the table's D call and was not checked against the DNA. TRBV21-1 is designated a pseudogene. The CDR3 loop spans 14 amino acids. The CDR3 region is CASTGGGQNQPQHF. In DNA, the CDR3 is TGTGCCAGCACCGGAGGGGGACAGAATCAGCCCCAGCATTTT.